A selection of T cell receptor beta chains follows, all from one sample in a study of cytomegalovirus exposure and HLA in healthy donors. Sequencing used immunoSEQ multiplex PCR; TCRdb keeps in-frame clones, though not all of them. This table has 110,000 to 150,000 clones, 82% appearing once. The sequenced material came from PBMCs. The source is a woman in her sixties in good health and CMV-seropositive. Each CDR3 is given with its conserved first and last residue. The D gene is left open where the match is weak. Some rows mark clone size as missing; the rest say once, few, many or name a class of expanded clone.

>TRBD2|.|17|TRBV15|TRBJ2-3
CATSRSGTSGHLMGQYF
TGTGCCACCAGCAGATCCGGGACTAGCGGCCATCTAATGGGGCAGTATTTT
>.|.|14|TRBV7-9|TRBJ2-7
CASSLADTAYEQYF
TGTGCCAGCAGCTTAGCGGACACGGCCTACGAGCAGTACTTC
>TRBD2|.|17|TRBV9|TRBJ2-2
CASSVGSLAGGLRELFF
TGTGCCAGCAGCGTAGGGAGTCTAGCGGGAGGCTTGAGGGAGCTGTTTTTT
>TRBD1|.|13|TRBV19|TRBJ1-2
CASSIQGGRGYTF
TGTGCCAGTAGTATCCAGGGGGGCCGTGGCTACACCTTC
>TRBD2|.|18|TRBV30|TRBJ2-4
CAWSLWDTFRTSGRIQYF
TGTGCCTGGAGCCTTTGGGACACCTTTAGGACTAGCGGGCGAATTCAGTACTTC
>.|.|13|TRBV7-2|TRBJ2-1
CASSSGSFGEQFF
TGTGCCAGCAGCTCGGGGTCCTTCGGAGAGCAGTTCTTC
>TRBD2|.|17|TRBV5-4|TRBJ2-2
CASSFSLAGTNTGELFF
TGTGCCAGCAGCTTCAGTCTAGCGGGAACGAACACCGGGGAGCTGTTTTTT
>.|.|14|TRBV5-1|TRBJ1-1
CASSLNGAYTEAFF
TGCGCCAGCAGCTTGAATGGAGCGTACACTGAAGCTTTCTTT
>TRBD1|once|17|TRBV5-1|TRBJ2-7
CASSLVGKAGGFNEQYF
TGCGCCAGCAGCTTGGTGGGAAAGGCAGGGGGCTTCAACGAGCAGTACTTC
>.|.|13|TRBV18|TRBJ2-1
CASSPNYYNEQFF
TGTGCCAGCTCACCGAACTACTACAATGAGCAGTTCTTC
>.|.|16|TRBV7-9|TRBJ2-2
CASSSWTPTRTGELFF
TGTGCCAGCAGCTCTTGGACACCAACGCGGACCGGGGAGCTGTTTTTT
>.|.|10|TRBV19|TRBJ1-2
CLPDTYGYTF
TGTCTCCCGGACACCTATGGCTACACCTTC
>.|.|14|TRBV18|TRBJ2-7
CASSPPRVPYEQYF
TGTGCCAGCTCACCGCCCAGGGTCCCCTACGAGCAGTACTTC
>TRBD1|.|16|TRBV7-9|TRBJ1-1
CASSIDRGGGNTEAFF
TGTGCCAGCAGCATTGACAGGGGAGGGGGGAACACTGAAGCTTTCTTT
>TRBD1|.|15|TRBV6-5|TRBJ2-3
CASSPRQGHGDTQYF
TGTGCCAGCAGCCCGAGACAGGGCCATGGGGATACGCAGTATTTT
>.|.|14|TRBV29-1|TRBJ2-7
CSVRGVTASYEQYF
TGCAGCGTTCGAGGCGTGACAGCATCCTACGAGCAGTACTTC
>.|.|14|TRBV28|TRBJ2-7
CASSSREHSYEQYF
TGTGCCAGCAGCTCCCGGGAGCACTCCTACGAGCAGTACTTC
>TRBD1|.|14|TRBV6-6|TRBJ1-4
CASSRDSGTEKLFF
TGTGCCAGCAGCCGGGACAGCGGAACCGAAAAACTGTTTTTT
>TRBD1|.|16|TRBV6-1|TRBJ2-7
CASSEDGTGGSYEQYF
TGTGCCAGCAGTGAAGACGGGACAGGGGGATCCTACGAGCAGTACTTC
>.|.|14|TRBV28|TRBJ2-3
CASSRPGLSDTQYF
TGTGCCAGCAGTCGGCCCGGACTGTCAGATACGCAGTATTTT
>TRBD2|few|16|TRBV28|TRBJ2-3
CASSGSLAGSTDTQYF
TGTGCCAGCAGTGGTTCCCTAGCGGGCAGCACAGATACGCAGTATTTT
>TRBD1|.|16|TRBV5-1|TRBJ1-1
CASSWGTAGGVTEAFF
TGCGCCAGCAGCTGGGGGACAGCCGGAGGCGTCACTGAAGCTTTCTTT
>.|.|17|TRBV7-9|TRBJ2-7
CASSQGTSIFSSYEQYF
TGTGCCAGCAGCCAAGGGACATCCATATTTAGCTCCTACGAGCAGTACTTC
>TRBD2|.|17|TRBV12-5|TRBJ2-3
CASGLTSGRAMTDTQYF
TGTGCTAGTGGTTTGACTAGCGGGAGGGCCATGACAGATACGCAGTATTTT
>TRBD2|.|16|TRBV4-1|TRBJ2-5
CASSLILADGGETQYF
TGCGCCAGCAGCCTGATACTAGCGGACGGCGGAGAGACCCAGTACTTC
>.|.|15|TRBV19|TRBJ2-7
CASSIGFQGTYEQYF
TGTGCCAGTAGTATCGGTTTCCAGGGAACCTACGAGCAGTACTTC
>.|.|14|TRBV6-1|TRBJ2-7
CASSEEGISDEQYF
TGTGCCAGCAGTGAAGAGGGTATTAGCGACGAGCAGTACTTC
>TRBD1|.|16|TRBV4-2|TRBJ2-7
CASSRLTGGDSYEQYF
TGTGCCAGCAGCCGCCTGACAGGGGGCGATTCTTACGAGCAGTACTTC
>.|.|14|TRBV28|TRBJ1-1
CASVFTRLGGEAFF
TGTGCCAGCGTTTTCACCCGACTGGGAGGAGAAGCTTTCTTT
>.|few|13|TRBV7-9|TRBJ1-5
CASSLVESQPQHF
TGTGCCAGCAGCTTAGTAGAAAGTCAGCCCCAGCATTTT
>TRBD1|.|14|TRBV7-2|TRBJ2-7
CASSPYRGSYEQYF
TGTGCCAGCAGCCCATACAGGGGGTCCTACGAGCAGTACTTC
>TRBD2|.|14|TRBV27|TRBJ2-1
CASSSSGRANEQFF
TGTGCCAGCAGTTCTAGCGGGAGGGCGAATGAGCAGTTCTTC
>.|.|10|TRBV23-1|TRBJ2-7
CASSQNNSYF
TGCGCCAGCAGTCAAAATAACAGTTACTTC
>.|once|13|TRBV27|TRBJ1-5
CASSLYVNQPQHF
TGTGCCAGCAGTTTATATGTAAATCAGCCCCAGCATTTT
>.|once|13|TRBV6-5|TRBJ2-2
CASTSGRSGELFF
TGTGCCAGCACTAGTGGAAGGTCCGGGGAGCTGTTTTTT
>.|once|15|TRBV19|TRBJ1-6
CASRVQSSYNSPLHF
TGTGCCAGTAGGGTACAGAGCTCCTATAATTCACCCCTCCACTTT
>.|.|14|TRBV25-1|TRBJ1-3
CASMDMPSGNTIYF
TGTGCCAGCATGGACATGCCCTCTGGAAACACCATATATTTT
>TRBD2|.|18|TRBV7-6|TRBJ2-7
CASSLRPGRLAGGYEQYF
TGTGCCAGCAGCTTACGGCCCGGACGACTAGCGGGAGGGTACGAGCAGTACTTC
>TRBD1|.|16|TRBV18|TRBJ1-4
CASSPQGPFTNEKLFF
TGTGCCAGCTCTCCACAGGGGCCGTTTACAAATGAAAAACTGTTTTTT
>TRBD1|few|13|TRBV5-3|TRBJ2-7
CARGERQGCEQYF
TGTGCCAGAGGGGAACGACAGGGATGCGAGCAGTACTTC
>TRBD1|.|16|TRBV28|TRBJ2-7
CASSSQRTGGSYEQYF
TGTGCCAGCAGTTCCCAACGCACAGGGGGCTCATACGAGCAGTACTTC
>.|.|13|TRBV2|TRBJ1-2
CASSDVGAPGYTF
TGTGCCAGCAGTGATGTGGGGGCGCCAGGCTACACCTTC
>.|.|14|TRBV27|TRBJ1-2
CASSLRGGGYGSTF
TGTGCCAGCAGTCTTCGGGGGGGCGGCTATGGCTCCACCTTC
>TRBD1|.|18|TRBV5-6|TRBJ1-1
CASSLLVSGGVMNTEAFF
TGTGCCAGCAGCTTACTGGTATCAGGGGGCGTAATGAACACTGAAGCTTTCTTT
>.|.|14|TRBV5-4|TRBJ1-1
CASSLKRGGAEAFF
TGTGCCAGCAGCTTGAAGCGGGGGGGGGCTGAAGCTTTCTTT
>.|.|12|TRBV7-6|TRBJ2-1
CASSLGSDEQFF
TGTGCCAGCAGCTTAGGTAGCGATGAGCAGTTCTTC
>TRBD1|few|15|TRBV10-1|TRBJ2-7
CASSGDRGISYEQYF
TGCGCCAGCAGTGGTGACAGGGGGATCTCTTACGAGCAGTACTTC
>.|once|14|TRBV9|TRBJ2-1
CASSVDPEVSGQFF
TGTGCCAGCAGCGTAGATCCCGAGGTCAGCGGGCAGTTCTTC
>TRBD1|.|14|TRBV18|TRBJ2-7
CASSPIGGHYEQYF
TGTGCCAGCTCACCAATAGGGGGCCACTACGAGCAGTACTTC
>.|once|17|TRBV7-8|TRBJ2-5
CASSLVATATTQETQYF
TGTGCCAGCAGCTTAGTCGCGACAGCAACAACTCAAGAGACCCAGTACTTC